Listed below are T cell receptor beta chains from one sample, sequenced in a study of cytomegalovirus exposure and HLA in healthy donors. Profiling relied on immunoSEQ multiplex PCR, and the TCRdb table lists in-frame clones only, not all of them. Seen here are 120,000 or so clones, about 83% observed once, and the top ten hold more than 3.5%. The sequenced sample consisted of PBMCs. The source is a woman aged 40 to 50 in good health and CMV-seropositive. Each CDR3 is given with its conserved first and last residue. The D gene is left open where the match is weak. Where a row states a size, it is once, few, many or the class of an expanded clone; other rows omit it.

D gene	clone size	V gene	J gene	CDR3 protein	CDR3 DNA
-	-	TRBV5-1	TRBJ1-2	CASSFATNYGYTF	TGCGCCAGCAGCTTCGCGACTAACTATGGCTACACCTTC
TRBD2	-	TRBV10-2	TRBJ2-5	CASSGLAAKETQYF	TGCGCCAGCAGTGGTCTAGCGGCCAAAGAGACCCAGTACTTC
TRBD2	once	TRBV5-6	TRBJ2-7	CASGSAGPLRGQYF	TGTGCCAGCGGGTCAGCGGGACCCCTACGTGGGCAGTACTTC
TRBD1	once	TRBV12-5	TRBJ1-5	CASGLGQGALGNQPQHF	TGTGCTAGTGGTTTGGGCCAGGGGGCATTGGGCAATCAGCCCCAGCATTTT
TRBD2	-	TRBV13	TRBJ2-5	CASSRGASGRVGETQYF	TGTGCCAGCAGCCGGGGTGCTAGCGGGAGAGTTGGAGAGACCCAGTACTTC
TRBD1	few	TRBV5-1	TRBJ1-4	CASSWGQSNEKLFF	TGCGCCAGCAGCTGGGGACAGTCTAATGAAAAACTGTTTTTT
-	-	TRBV5-1	TRBJ1-4	CASSLVIGGRNEKLFF	TGCGCCAGCAGCTTAGTAATAGGAGGGAGAAATGAAAAACTGTTTTTT
TRBD2	few	TRBV29-1	TRBJ2-7	CSVPTSESNEQYF	TGCAGCGTCCCGACTAGCGAGAGCAACGAGCAGTACTTC
-	-	TRBV11-3	TRBJ1-1	CASSHTGSEAFF	TGTGCCAGCAGCCATACAGGGAGTGAAGCTTTCTTT
-	once	TRBV2	TRBJ1-2	CASSGGLQLNYGYTF	TGTGCCAGCAGCGGGGGACTGCAATTAAACTATGGCTACACCTTC
TRBD2	-	TRBV11-2	TRBJ2-3	CASSRGTSGGTDTQYF	TGTGCCAGCAGCCGGGGGACTAGCGGGGGCACAGATACGCAGTATTTT
-	-	TRBV6-4	TRBJ2-3	CASSVEESPTDTQYF	TGTGCCAGCAGTGTTGAAGAGTCCCCCACAGATACGCAGTATTTT
-	-	TRBV28	TRBJ1-1	CASSYSMNTEAFF	TGTGCCAGCAGCTACAGCATGAACACTGAAGCTTTCTTT
-	-	TRBV6-1	TRBJ2-6	CASSGGISGANVLTF	TGTGCCAGCAGTGGGGGCATCTCTGGGGCCAACGTCCTGACTTTC
TRBD1	-	TRBV5-1	TRBJ2-7	CASSIQGIDEQYF	TGCGCCAGCAGCATACAGGGGATTGACGAGCAGTACTTC
TRBD1	few	TRBV6-4	TRBJ1-2	CASSLGQGSYGYTF	TGTGCCAGCAGCTTGGGACAGGGAAGCTATGGCTACACCTTC
-	-	TRBV6-5	TRBJ1-3	CASYTGFSGNTIYF	TGTGCCAGCTATACAGGTTTCTCTGGAAACACCATATATTTT
-	-	TRBV7-9	TRBJ2-7	CSSSPSGYEQYF	TGTTCCAGCAGCCCTTCCGGCTACGAGCAGTACTTC
TRBD2	-	TRBV5-8	TRBJ2-2	CASSSTGKIAGVSKTGELFF	TGTGCCAGCAGCTCAACAGGGAAGATAGCGGGAGTTTCGAAGACCGGGGAGCTGTTTTTT
TRBD1	-	TRBV7-9	TRBJ2-3	CASSPRDRGTDTQYF	TGTGCCAGCAGCCCAAGGGACAGGGGCACAGATACGCAGTATTTT
TRBD2	-	TRBV27	TRBJ2-7	CASSLRVAGGLFPYEQYF	TGTGCCAGCAGTTTAAGGGTAGCGGGAGGGTTGTTCCCCTACGAGCAGTACTTC
-	many	TRBV28	TRBJ2-7	CASSQGLNYEQYF	TGTGCCAGCAGCCAGGGGTTGAACTACGAGCAGTACTTC
-	-	TRBV4-1	TRBJ2-1	CASSHSSAGLNEQFF	TGCGCCAGCAGCCATTCCTCTGCGGGCCTCAATGAGCAGTTCTTC
TRBD2	-	TRBV5-4	TRBJ2-1	CASSKPGLAGWPFF	TGTGCCAGCAGCAAACCGGGACTAGCGGGTTGGCCGTTCTTC
TRBD1	-	TRBV6-5	TRBJ2-7	CASSTAGTGDFEQYF	TGTGCCAGCAGTACCGCCGGGACAGGGGACTTTGAGCAGTACTTC
TRBD1	-	TRBV5-4	TRBJ1-1	CASSQGQGGTEAFF	TGTGCCAGCAGCCAGGGACAGGGGGGGACTGAAGCTTTCTTT
TRBD2	-	TRBV28	TRBJ2-7	CASSFKRGGSGYEQYF	TGTGCCAGCAGTTTTAAAAGGGGAGGGAGCGGCTACGAGCAGTACTTC
-	-	TRBV18	TRBJ1-1	CASSPRQWDTEAFF	TGTGCCAGCTCACCTCGACAGTGGGACACTGAAGCTTTCTTT
TRBD2	once	TRBV13	TRBJ2-1	CASSPIGLANYNEQFF	TGTGCCAGCAGCCCAATCGGACTAGCGAACTACAATGAGCAGTTCTTC
-	-	TRBV1	TRBJ2-1	CTSSQELAGGPGNEQFF	TGCACCAGCAGCCAAGAACTAGCGGGAGGGCCTGGGAATGAGCAGTTCTTC
TRBD1	-	TRBV19	TRBJ2-7	CASSSGGYYEQYF	TGTGCCAGTAGTTCAGGGGGTTACTACGAGCAGTACTTC
TRBD1	-	TRBV7-2	TRBJ1-3	CASSPGQGNGNTIYF	TGTGCCAGCAGCCCCGGACAGGGGAATGGAAACACCATATATTTT
-	-	TRBV18	TRBJ1-1	CASSPQPGNTEAFF	TGTGCCAGCTCACCACAGCCAGGGAACACTGAAGCTTTCTTT
TRBD2	-	TRBV10-3	TRBJ2-1	CAIRTDPSGKGHEQFF	TGTGCCATCCGAACCGACCCTAGCGGGAAGGGGCATGAGCAGTTCTTC
-	-	TRBV29-1	TRBJ2-7	CSVVRSSRGEQYF	TGCAGCGTTGTAAGGAGCTCAAGGGGCGAGCAGTACTTC
-	-	TRBV6-5	TRBJ2-1	CASSLEGQQFF	TGTGCCAGCAGCCTAGAGGGCCAGCAGTTCTTC
-	-	TRBV6-1	TRBJ1-1	CASSESPGGQWTEAFF	TGTGCCAGCAGTGAAAGCCCTGGGGGCCAATGGACTGAAGCTTTCTTT
TRBD1	once	TRBV2	TRBJ2-7	CASSGMYRGREQYF	TGTGCCAGCAGTGGAATGTACAGGGGCCGCGAGCAGTACTTC
TRBD1	-	TRBV9	TRBJ1-1	CASSSAGTGVRTFF	TGTGCCAGCAGCTCAGCCGGGACAGGGGTTAGAACTTTCTTT